These T cell receptor beta chains were read from a single sample in a study of vaccination and CD4 T cells after COVID-19. Their antigens remain unidentified. TCRdb itself ran the PCR reads through MiXCR, one entry per CDR3 protein. Found here are about 15,000 distinct CDR3 sequences, around 49% of them singletons; the top ten hold 8.5% to 12%. Specimen: CD4+ T cells from blood, cultured in vitro, collected before SARS-CoV-2 vaccination. These TCRs come from a human donor who had recovered from COVID-19. Each CDR3 is given with its conserved first and last residue. Fields, in order: clone size, V gene, D gene, J gene, CDR3 DNA, CDR3 protein. D genes are given only for firm matches. Size values are once, few and many counts, or a class for expanded clones, and some rows have none.

.,TRBV6-2/TRBV6-3,.,TRBJ1-1,TGTGCCAGCAGTTACTCGAATTGGGGGGCGGACACTGAAGCTTTCTTT,CASSYSNWGADTEAFF
.,TRBV6-4,.,TRBJ2-7,TGTGCCAGCAGTGACAGGACGTGTTACGAGCAGTACTTC,CASSDRTCYEQYF
.,TRBV5-1,.,TRBJ1-1,TGCGCCAGCAGCTTGGTTCCGGGGAACACTGAAGCTTTCTTT,CASSLVPGNTEAFF
.,TRBV20-1,TRBD1,TRBJ1-2,TGCAGTGCAACTACAGGGGTGCGCTATGGCTACACCTTC,CSATTGVRYGYTF
few,TRBV20-1,.,TRBJ1-5,TGCAGTGCTAGAGATCCAGGGAGCAATCAGCCCCAGCATTTT,CSARDPGSNQPQHF
once,TRBV10-3,.,TRBJ2-7,TGTGCCAGCAGTTCCCTTGAGGCGGGCCTCTACGAGCAGTACTTC,CASSSLEAGLYEQYF
.,TRBV10-3,TRBD1,TRBJ2-3,TGTGCCATCAGAACAGGGGGCGGTGCGGTAGATACGCAGTATTTT,CAIRTGGGAVDTQYF
few,TRBV20-1,TRBD1,TRBJ1-5,TGCAGTGCTGACAGGGGAGGGAGCAATCAGCCCCAGCATTTT,CSADRGGSNQPQHF
.,TRBV20-1,TRBD1,TRBJ2-7,TGCAGTGCTAGACCGGGACAGGGACACAGCGAGCAGTACTTC,CSARPGQGHSEQYF
.,TRBV10-3,TRBD2,TRBJ2-1,TGTGCCACCGGACTAGTCGACAATGAGCAGTTCTTC,CATGLVDNEQFF
.,TRBV5-8,.,TRBJ1-5,TGTGCCAGCAGCTTGGGGAGCCAGCCCCAGCATTTT,CASSLGSQPQHF
.,TRBV27,TRBD1,TRBJ2-2,TGTGCCACCCGAGGGACAGGGGGCTTGACCGGGGAGCTGTTTTTT,CATRGTGGLTGELFF
few,TRBV6-2/TRBV6-3,TRBD2,TRBJ2-1,TGTGCCAGCAGTTACGCGGGGGGCGTCAACAATGAGCAGTTCTTC,CASSYAGGVNNEQFF
.,TRBV15,TRBD1,TRBJ2-7,TGTGCCACCAGCAGGCCAAGGATGGGACAGGGGGCCTCCTACGAGCAGTACTTC,CATSRPRMGQGASYEQYF